The clone carrying this T cell receptor beta chain has just one count. This entry belongs to a study of resident and recirculating memory T cells in vitiligo. Sequencing was performed with immunoSEQ multiplex PCR; in TCRdb, only in-frame clones are kept and a portion is missing. Among around 76,000 clones, about 89% were seen once, and the ten largest hold 4% to 5.5%. V lost 2 bases and J lost 7; bases outside the gene matches: 5. The V gene's germline CDR1 is MNHEY and CDR2 SVGAGI. The CDR3 runs 14 residues. The TCR originated in a male donor with vitiligo. The V gene is TRBV6-5, the J gene TRBJ1-5, with TRBD1 matching 7 bases. The sequenced sample consisted of blood. The CDR3 loop reads CASSYGAGGQPQHF. CDR3 nucleotides: TGTGCCAGCAGTTACGGGGCAGGGGGACAGCCCCAGCATTTT.